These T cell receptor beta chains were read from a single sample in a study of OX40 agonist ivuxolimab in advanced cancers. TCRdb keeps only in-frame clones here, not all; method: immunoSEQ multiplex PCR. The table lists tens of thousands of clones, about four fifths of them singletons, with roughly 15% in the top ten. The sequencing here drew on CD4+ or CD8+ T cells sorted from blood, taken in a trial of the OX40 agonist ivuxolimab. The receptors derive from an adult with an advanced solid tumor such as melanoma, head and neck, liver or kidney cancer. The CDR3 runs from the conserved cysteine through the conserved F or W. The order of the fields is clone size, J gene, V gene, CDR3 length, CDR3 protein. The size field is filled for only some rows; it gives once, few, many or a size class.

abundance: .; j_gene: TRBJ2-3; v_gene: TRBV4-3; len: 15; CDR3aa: CASSQEGTRADTQYF
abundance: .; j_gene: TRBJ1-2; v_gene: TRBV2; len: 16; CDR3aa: CASSEAPHSLSYGYTF
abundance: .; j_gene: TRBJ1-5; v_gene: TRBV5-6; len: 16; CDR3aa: CASSLGKGRGNQPQHF
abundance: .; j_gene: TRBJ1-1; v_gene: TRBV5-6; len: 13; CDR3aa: CASSFNTHTEAFF
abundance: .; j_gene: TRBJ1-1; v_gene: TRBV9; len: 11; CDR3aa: CASSGGTEAFF
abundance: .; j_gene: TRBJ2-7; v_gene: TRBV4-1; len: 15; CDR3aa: CASSQGVSDTYEQYF
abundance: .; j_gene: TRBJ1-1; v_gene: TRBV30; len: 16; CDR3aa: CAWNPTGTGVYTEAFF
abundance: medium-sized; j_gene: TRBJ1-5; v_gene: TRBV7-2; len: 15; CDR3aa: CASSLALQSNQPQHF
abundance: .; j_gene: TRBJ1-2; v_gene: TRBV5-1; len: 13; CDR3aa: CASSSPQIHGYTF
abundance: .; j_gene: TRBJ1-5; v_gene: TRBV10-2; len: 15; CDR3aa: CASSEWGGSGQPQHF
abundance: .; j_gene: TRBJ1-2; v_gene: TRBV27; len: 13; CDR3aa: CASSSGTGNGYTF